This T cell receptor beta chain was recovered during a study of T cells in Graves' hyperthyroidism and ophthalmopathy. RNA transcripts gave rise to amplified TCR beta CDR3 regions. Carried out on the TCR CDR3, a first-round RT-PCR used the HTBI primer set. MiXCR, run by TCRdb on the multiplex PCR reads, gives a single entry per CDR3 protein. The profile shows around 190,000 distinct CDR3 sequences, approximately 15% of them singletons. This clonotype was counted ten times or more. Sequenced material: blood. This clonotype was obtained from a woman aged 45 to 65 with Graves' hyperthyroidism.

The CDR3 DNA sequence: TGTGCCAGCAGCGTAAGTGGCAGGGCCGGTGGGGATGGCTACACCTTC. Translated, it gives CASSVSGRAGGDGYTF. The chain employs TRBV9 and TRBJ1-2, with D perhaps TRBD1 (5 bases). The germline V gene encodes CDR1 SGDLS and CDR2 YYNGEE. The V end was cut by 1 base, the J end by 6 bases, with 19 bases between. The length of the CDR3 is 16 residues.